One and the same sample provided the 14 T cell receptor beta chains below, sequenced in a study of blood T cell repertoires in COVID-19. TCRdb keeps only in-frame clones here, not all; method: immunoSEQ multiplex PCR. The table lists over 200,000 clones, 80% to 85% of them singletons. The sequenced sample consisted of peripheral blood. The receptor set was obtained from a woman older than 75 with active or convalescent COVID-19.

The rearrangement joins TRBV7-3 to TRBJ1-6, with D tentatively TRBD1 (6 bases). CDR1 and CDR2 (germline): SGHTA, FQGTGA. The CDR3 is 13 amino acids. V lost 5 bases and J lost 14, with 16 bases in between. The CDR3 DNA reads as TGTGCCAGCAGCCTAAACAGGGTTGTTGCCCTCCACTTT. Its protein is CASSLNRVVALHF. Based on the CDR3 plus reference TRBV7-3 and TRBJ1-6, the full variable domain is GAGVSQTPSNKVTEKGKYVELRCDPISGHTALYWYRQSLGQGPEFLIYFQGTGAADDSGLPNDRFFAVRPEGSVSTLKIQRTERGDSAVYLCASSLNRVVALHFGNGTRLTVT.

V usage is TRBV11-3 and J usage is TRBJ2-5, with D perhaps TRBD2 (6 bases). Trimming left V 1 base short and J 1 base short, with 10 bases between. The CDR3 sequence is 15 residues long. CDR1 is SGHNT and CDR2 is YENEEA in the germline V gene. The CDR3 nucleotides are TGTGCCAGCAGCTTAGGTGGCGGGGTCCAAGAGACCCAGTACTTC. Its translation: CASSLGGGVQETQYF.

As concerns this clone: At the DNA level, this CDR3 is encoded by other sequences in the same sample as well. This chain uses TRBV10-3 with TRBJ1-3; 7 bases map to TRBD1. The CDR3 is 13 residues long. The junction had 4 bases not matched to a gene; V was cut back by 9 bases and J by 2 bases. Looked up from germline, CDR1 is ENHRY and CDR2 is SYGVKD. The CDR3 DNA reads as TGTGCCATTAGGGGGCCACCTGGAAACACCATATATTTT. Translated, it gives CAIRGPPGNTIYF.

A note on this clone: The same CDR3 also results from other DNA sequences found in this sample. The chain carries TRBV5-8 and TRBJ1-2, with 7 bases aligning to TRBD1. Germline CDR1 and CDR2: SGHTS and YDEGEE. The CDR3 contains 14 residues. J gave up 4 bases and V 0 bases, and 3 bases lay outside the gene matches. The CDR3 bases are TGTGCCAGCAGCTTGGGACAGGGTGGCTATGGCTACACCTTC. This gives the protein CASSLGQGGYGYTF.

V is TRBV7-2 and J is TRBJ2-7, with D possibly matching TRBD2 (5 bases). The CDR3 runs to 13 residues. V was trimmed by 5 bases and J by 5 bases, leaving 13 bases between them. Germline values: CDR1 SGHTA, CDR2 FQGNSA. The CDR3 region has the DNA TGTGCCAGCAGCCTCCGGCGGGCTGACGAGCAGTACTTC. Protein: CASSLRRADEQYF.

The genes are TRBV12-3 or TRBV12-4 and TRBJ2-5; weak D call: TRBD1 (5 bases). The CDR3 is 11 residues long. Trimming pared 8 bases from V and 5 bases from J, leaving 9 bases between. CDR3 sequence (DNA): TGTGCCAGCTGCAGGGTGGAGACCCAGTACTTC. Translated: CASCRVETQYF.

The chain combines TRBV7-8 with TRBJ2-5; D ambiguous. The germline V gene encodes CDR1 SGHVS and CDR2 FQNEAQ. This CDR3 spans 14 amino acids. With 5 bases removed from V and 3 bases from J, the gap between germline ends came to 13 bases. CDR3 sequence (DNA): TGTGCCAGCAGCCTTCCCAACAGCAAAGAGACCCAGTACTTC. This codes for CASSLPNSKETQYF.

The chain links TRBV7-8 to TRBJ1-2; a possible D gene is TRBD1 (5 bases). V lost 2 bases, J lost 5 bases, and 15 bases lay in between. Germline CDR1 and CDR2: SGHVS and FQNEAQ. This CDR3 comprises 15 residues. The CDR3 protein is CASSLRGNSGYGYTF. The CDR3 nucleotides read TGTGCCAGCAGCTTAAGGGGAAACAGTGGGTATGGCTACACCTTC. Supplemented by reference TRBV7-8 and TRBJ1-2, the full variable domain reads GAGVSQSPRYKVAKRGQDVALRCDPISGHVSLFWYQQALGQGPEFLTYFQNEAQLDKSGLPSDRFFAERPEGSVSTLKIQRTQQEDSAVYLCASSLRGNSGYGYTFGSGTRLTVV.

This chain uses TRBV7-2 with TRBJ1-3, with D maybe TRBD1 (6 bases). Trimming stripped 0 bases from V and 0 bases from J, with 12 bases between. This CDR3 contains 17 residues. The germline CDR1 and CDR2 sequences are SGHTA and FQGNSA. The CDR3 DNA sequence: TGTGCCAGCAGCTTAGCGGGGGGGCGGCGCTCTGGAAACACCATATATTTT. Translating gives CASSLAGGRRSGNTIYF. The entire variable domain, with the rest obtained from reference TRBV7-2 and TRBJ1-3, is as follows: GAGVSQSPSNKVTEKGKDVELRCDPISGHTALYWYRQSLGQGLEFLIYFQGNSAPDKSGLPSDRFSAERTGGSVSTLTIQRTQQEDSAVYLCASSLAGGRRSGNTIYFGEGSWLTVV.

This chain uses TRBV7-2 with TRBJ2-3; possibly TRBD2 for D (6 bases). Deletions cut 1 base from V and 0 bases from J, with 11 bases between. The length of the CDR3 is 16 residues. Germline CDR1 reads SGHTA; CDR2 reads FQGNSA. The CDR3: CASSLGGRGSTDTQYF. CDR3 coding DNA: TGTGCCAGCAGCTTAGGAGGCCGGGGGAGCACAGATACGCAGTATTTT.

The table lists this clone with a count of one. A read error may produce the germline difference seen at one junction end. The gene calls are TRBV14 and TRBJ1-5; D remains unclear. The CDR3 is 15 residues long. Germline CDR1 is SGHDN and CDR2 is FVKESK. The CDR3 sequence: CASSQGTGPHQPQHF. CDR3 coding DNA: TGTGCCAGCAGTCAAGGTACGGGTCCCCATCAGCCCCAGCATTTT.

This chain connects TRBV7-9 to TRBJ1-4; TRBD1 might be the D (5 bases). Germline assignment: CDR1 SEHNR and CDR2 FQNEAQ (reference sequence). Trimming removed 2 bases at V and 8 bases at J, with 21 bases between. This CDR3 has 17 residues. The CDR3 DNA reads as TGTGCCAGCAGCTTAAGGGAAGAGCAGGGTCCGAGGGAAAAACTGTTTTTT. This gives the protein CASSLREEQGPREKLFF.

The CDR3 sequence is CASRRRTRQFF. CDR3 DNA sequence: TGTGCCAGCAGGCGTAGGACAAGGCAGTTCTTC. This chain uses TRBV7-9 with TRBJ2-1; TRBD1 might be the D (5 bases). Germline-derived CDR1 and CDR2 are SEHNR and FQNEAQ (reference sequence). V lost 6 bases to trimming and J lost 12 bases, with 12 bases between them. The length of the CDR3 is 11 residues.

The CDR3 DNA reads as TGTGCCAGCAAAGAAGGCGGGACTAATGAAAAACTGTTTTTT. Its protein product is CASKEGGTNEKLFF. The gene calls are TRBV28 and TRBJ1-4; no clear D gene. V lost 7 bases and J lost 2, with 11 bases in between. The CDR3 runs to 14 residues. Germline CDR1 reads MDHEN; CDR2 reads SYDVKM.